The 5 T cell receptor beta chains listed next were all sequenced from one sample in a study of CD8 T cells in ankylosing spondylitis. Study findings and constraints: For ankylosing spondylitis blood, a TCR beta motif of fewer than 10 highly homologous variants appeared characteristic.

Antigens for these TCRs are unknown. TCRdb re-analysed the 5' RACE reads in MiXCR, keeping a single row per CDR3 protein. The sample contains about 500,000 distinct CDR3 sequences, about an eighth of which appear only once. Material for sequencing was blood, either unsorted or a sorted T cell fraction (not recorded which). All receptors come from a male donor with ankylosing spondylitis.

This clonotype turned up a few times. J is TRBJ1-1 and V is TRBV28; no clear D gene. The CDR3 is 11 amino acids. Trimming took 2 bases from V and 8 from J, leaving 6 bases between them. The germline V gene encodes CDR1 MDHEN and CDR2 SYDVKM. CDR3 region: CASSLRREAFF. The CDR3 DNA sequence: TGTGCCAGCAGTTTACGGAGGGAAGCTTTCTTT.

This clonotype showed up just a few times. The V call is TRBV6-1, the J call TRBJ2-2; D is possibly TRBD1 (5 bases). The V gene's germline CDR1 is MNHNS and CDR2 SASEGT. The CDR3 sequence is 15 residues long. The V end was cut by 5 bases, the J end by 1 base, with 11 bases between. In nucleotides, the CDR3 is TGTGCCAGCAGTCGTTCCAGGGAGAACACCGGGGAGCTGTTTTTT. This codes for CASSRSRENTGELFF.

The chain carries TRBV28 and TRBJ1-6, with 9 nucleotides matching TRBD1. V lost 4 bases and J lost 2; bases outside the gene matches: 6. This CDR3 is built from 17 residues. CDR1 and CDR2 from the germline V gene are MDHEN and SYDVKM. CDR3 residues: CASSSYRGPTYNSPLHF. Written as DNA, the CDR3 is TGTGCCAGCAGTTCGTACAGGGGGCCAACCTATAATTCACCCCTCCACTTT.

The rearrangement links TRBV5-4 to TRBJ2-5, with TRBD1 identical over 9 bases. CDR1 is SGHNT and CDR2 is YYREEE in the germline V gene (reference sequence). The CDR3 totals 15 residues. The V gene end was trimmed by 4 bases and the J gene end by 4 bases; junction bases not matched to a gene: 8. The CDR3 loop is CASSGIDRGGETQYF. CDR3 sequence (DNA): TGTGCCAGCAGCGGGATAGACAGGGGGGGAGAGACCCAGTACTTC.

This clonotype has a handful of counts. V is TRBV3-1 and J is TRBJ1-1, with TRBD1 matching 7 bases. V dropped 4 bases and J dropped 3; count of bases not matched to a gene: 8. The CDR3 runs 15 residues. Germline V gives CDR1 LGHDT, CDR2 YNNKEL (reference sequence). The DNA for the CDR3 is TGTGCCAGCAGCCCGACCCACAGGGGCCACACTGAAGCTTTCTTT. This codes for CASSPTHRGHTEAFF.